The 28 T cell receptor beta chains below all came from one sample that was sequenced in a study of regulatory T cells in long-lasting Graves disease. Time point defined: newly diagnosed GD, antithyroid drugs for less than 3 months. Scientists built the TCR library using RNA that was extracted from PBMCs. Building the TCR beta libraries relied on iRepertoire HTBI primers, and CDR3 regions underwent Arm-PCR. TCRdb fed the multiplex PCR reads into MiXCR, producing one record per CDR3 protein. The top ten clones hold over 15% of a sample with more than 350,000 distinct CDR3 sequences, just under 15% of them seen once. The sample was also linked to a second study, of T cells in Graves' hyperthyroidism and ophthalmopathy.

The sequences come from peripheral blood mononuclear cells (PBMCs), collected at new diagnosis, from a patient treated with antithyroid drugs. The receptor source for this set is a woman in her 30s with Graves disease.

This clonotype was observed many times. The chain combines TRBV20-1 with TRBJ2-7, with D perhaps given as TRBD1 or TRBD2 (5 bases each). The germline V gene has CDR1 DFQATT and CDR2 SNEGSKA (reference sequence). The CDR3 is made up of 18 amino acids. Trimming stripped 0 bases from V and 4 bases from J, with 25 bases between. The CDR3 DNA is TGCAGTGCTAGAGATACAGACGTGGGACCCGAGCGGACATACGAGCAGTACTTC. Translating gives CSARDTDVGPERTYEQYF.

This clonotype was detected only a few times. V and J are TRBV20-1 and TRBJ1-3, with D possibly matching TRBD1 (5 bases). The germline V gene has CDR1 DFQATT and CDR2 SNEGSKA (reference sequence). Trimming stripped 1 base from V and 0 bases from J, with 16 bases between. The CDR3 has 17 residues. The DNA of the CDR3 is TGCAGTGCTAGAGCCCACTCCGGGACGGTCTCTGGAAACACCATATATTTT. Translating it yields CSARAHSGTVSGNTIYF.

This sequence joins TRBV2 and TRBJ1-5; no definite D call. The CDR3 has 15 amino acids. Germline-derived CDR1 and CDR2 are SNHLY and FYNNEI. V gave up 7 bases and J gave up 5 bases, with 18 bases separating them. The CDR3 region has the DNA TGTGCCAGCACGCCCCGAGAGTTTGGTGATCAGCCCCAGCATTTT. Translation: CASTPREFGDQPQHF. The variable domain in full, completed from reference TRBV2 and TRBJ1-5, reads EPEVTQTPSHQVTQMGQEVILRCVPISNHLYFYWYRQILGQKVEFLVSFYNNEISEKSEIFDDQFSVERPDGSNFTLKIRSTKLEDSAMYFCASTPREFGDQPQHFGDGTRLSIL.

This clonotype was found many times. The CDR3 loop is CASNAIPAGVMNTQYF. The CDR3 DNA reads TGTGCCAGCAACGCAATTCCAGCGGGAGTAATGAATACGCAGTATTTT. This chain links TRBV2 with TRBJ2-3, with TRBD2 matching 8 bases. Trimming cost V 7 bases and J 7 bases; bases outside gene matches: 16. This CDR3 is built from 16 residues. In germline, CDR1 is SNHLY, CDR2 FYNNEI.

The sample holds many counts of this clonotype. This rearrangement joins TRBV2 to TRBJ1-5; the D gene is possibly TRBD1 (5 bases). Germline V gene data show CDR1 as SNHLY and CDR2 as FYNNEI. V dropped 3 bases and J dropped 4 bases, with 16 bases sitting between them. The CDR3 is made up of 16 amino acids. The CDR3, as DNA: TGTGCCAGCAGTGAGGCCCTCCGGGGGTCAAATCAGCCCCAGCATTTT. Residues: CASSEALRGSNQPQHF.

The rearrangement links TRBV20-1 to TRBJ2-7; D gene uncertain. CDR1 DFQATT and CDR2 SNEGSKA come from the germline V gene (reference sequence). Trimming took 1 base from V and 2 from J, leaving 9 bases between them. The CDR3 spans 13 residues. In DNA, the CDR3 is TGCAGTGCTAGAGGTCGTAGGGCCTACGAGCAGTACTTC. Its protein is CSARGRRAYEQYF.

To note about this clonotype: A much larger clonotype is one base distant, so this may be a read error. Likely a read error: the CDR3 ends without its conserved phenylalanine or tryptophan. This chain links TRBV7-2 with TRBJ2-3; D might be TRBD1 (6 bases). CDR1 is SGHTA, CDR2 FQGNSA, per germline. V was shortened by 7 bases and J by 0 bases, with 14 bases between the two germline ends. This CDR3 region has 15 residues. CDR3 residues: CASTLGASSTDTQYS. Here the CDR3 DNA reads TGTGCCAGCACCTTGGGGGCATCTAGCACAGATACGCAGTATTCT.

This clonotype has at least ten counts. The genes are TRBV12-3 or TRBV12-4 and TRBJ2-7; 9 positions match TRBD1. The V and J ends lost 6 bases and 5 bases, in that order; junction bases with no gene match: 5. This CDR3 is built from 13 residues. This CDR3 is CASRWTGDDEQYF. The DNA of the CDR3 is TGTGCCAGCAGATGGACAGGGGACGACGAGCAGTACTTC.

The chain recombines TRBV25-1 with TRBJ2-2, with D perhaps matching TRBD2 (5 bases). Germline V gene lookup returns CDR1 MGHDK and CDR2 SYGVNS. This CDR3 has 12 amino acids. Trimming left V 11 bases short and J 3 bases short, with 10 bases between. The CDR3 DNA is TGTGCCTGCCAGCGGCACACCGGGGAGCTGTTTTTT. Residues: CACQRHTGELFF.

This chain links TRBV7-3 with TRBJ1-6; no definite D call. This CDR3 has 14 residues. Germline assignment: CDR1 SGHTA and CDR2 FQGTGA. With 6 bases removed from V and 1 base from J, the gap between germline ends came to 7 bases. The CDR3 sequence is CASSLGSYNSPLHF. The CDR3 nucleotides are TGTGCCAGCAGTTTGGGTTCCTATAATTCACCCCTCCACTTT.

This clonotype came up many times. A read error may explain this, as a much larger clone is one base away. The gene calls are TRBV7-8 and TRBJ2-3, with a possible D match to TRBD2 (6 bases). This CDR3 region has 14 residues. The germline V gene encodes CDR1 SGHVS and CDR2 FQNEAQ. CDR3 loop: CASQLAHITNTQYF. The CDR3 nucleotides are TGTGCCAGCCAACTAGCCCACATCACAAATACGCAGTATTTT.

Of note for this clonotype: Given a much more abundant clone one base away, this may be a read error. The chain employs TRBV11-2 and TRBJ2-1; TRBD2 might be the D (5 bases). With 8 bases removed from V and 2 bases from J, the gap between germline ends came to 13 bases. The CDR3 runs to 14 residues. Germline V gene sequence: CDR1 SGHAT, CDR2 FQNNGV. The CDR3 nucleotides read TGTGCCAGCGGCCCGAGGGTACCCTACAATGAGCAGTTCTTC. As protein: CASGPRVPYNEQFF.

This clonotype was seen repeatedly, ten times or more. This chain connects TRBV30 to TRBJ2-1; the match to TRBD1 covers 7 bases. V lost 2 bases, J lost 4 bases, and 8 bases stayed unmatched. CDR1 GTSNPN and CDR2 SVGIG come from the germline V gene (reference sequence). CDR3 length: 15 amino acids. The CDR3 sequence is CAWSRAQQGYNEQFF. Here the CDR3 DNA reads TGTGCCTGGAGTAGGGCCCAACAGGGGTACAATGAGCAGTTCTTC.

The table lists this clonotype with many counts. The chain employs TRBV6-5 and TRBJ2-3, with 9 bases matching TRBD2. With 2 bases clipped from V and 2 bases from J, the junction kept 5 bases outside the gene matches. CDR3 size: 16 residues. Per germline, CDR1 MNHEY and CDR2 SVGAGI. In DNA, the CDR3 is TGTGCCAGCAGTTACGTGGCGGGAGGGGTCACAGATACGCAGTATTTT. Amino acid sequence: CASSYVAGGVTDTQYF.

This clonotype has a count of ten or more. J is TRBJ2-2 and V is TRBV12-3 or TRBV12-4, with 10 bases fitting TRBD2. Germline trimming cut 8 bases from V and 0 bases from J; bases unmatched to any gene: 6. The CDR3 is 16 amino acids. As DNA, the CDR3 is TGTGCCAGCTCTTCGGGACTAGCGCCGAACACCGGGGAGCTGTTTTTT. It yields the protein CASSSGLAPNTGELFF.

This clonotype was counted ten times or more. CDR3 sequence reads: CSARRALEGTQYF. Here the CDR3 DNA reads TGCAGTGCAAGAAGGGCCTTAGAGGGGACCCAGTACTTC. The genes are TRBV20-1 and TRBJ2-5; D may be TRBD2 (5 bases). Trimming took off 6 bases at V and 7 bases at J, with 18 bases between the two ends. Per the germline V gene, CDR1 is DFQATT and CDR2 is SNEGSKA (reference sequence). The CDR3 loop spans 13 amino acids.

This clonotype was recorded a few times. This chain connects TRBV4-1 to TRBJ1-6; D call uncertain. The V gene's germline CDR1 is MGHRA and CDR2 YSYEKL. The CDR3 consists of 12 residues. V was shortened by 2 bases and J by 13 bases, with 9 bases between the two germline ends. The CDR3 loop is CASSQPGSPLHF. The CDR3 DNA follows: TGCGCCAGCAGCCAACCGGGGTCGCCCCTCCACTTT.

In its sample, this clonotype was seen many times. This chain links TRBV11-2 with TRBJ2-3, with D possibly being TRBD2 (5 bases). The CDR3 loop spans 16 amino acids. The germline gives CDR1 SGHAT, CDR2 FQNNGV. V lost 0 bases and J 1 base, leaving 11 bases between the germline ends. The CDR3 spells CASSLDLVSGTDTQYF. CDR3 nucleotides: TGTGCCAGCAGCTTAGATCTTGTTAGCGGCACAGATACGCAGTATTTT.

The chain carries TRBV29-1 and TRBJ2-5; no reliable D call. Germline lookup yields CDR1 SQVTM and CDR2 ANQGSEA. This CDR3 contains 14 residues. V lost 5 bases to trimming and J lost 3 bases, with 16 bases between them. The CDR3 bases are TGCAGCGTTTTTGGGGTTGTCCGAAAAGAGACCCAGTACTTC. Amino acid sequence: CSVFGVVRKETQYF.

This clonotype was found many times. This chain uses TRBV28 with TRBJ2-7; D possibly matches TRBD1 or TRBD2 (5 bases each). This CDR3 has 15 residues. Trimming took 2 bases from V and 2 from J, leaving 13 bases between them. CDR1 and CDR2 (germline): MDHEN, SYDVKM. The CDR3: CASSLRGDDPYEQYF. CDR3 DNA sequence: TGTGCCAGCAGTTTAAGGGGAGACGACCCCTACGAGCAGTACTTC. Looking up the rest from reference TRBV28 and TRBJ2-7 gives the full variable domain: DVKVTQSSRYLVKRTGEKVFLECVQDMDHENMFWYRQDPGLGLRLIYFSYDVKMKEKGDIPEGYSVSREKKERFSLILESASTNQTSMYLCASSLRGDDPYEQYFGPGTRLTVT.

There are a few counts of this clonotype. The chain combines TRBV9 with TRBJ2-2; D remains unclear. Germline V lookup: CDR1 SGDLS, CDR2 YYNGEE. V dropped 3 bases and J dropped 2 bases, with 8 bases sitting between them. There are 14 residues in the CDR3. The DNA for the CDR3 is TGTGCCAGCAGCGGAAGAAAAAACACCGGGGAGCTGTTTTTT. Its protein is CASSGRKNTGELFF.

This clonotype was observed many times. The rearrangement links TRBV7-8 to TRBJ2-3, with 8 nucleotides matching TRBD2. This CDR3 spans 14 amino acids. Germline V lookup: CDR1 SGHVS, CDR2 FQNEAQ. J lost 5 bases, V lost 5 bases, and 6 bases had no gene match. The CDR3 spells CASSDSGIGDTQYF. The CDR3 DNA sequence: TGTGCCAGCAGCGATAGCGGGATTGGAGATACGCAGTATTTT.

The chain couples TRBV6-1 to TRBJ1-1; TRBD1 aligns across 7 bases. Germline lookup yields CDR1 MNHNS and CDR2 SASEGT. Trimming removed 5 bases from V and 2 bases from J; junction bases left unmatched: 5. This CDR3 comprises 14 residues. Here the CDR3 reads CASSTRGGNTEAFF. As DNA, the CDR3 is TGTGCCAGCAGTACCAGGGGGGGTAACACTGAAGCTTTCTTT.

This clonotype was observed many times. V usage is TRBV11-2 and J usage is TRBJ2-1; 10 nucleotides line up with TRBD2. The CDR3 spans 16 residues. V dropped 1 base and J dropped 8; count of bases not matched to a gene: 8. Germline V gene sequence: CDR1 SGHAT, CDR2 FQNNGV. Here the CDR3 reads CASSLVLAGENHEQFF. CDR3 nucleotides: TGTGCCAGCAGCTTAGTTCTAGCGGGAGAAAACCATGAGCAGTTCTTC.

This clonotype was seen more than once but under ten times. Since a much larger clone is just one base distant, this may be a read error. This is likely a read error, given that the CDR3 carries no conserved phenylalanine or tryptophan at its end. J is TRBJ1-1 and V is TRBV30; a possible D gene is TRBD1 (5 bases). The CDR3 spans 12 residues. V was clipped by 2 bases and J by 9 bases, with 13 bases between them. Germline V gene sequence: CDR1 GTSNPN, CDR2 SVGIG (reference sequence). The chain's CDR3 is CAWSLRAGKAFL. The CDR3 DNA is TGTGCCTGGAGTCTACGGGCAGGGAAAGCTTTCCTT.

The CDR3 DNA reads as TGCAGTGCTGGGGGTCTAGGCGGGAGGGCAGGGGAGCAGTACTTC. Its translation: CSAGGLGGRAGEQYF. J is TRBJ2-7 and V is TRBV20-1; 9 bases fit TRBD2. Germline V gives CDR1 DFQATT, CDR2 SNEGSKA (reference sequence). J lost 7 bases, V lost 5 bases, and 15 bases had no gene match. The CDR3 extends over 15 amino acids.

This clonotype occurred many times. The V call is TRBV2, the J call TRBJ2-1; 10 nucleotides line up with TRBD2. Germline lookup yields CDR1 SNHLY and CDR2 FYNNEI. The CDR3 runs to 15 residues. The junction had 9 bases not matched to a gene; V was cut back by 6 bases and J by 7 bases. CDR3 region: CASSQREGLSNEQFF. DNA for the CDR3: TGTGCCAGCAGCCAGCGGGAGGGTCTTTCTAATGAGCAGTTCTTC.

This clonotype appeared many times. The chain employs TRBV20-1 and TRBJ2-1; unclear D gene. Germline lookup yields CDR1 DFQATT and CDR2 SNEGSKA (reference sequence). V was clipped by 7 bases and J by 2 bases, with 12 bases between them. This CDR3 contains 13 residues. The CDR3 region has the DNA TGCAGTGTTGAAGCCTCCCCCTACAATGAGCAGTTCTTC. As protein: CSVEASPYNEQFF.